In this sample, the clone carrying this T cell receptor (beta chain) turned up a few times. Its antigen is still unknown. In germline, CDR1 is LGHDT, CDR2 YNNKEL (reference sequence). The CDR3 spans 14 residues. Trimming cost V 4 bases and J 0 bases, with 10 bases left between them. These data originate in a study of T-cell reconstitution after alpha-beta-depleted transplantation in children. During its preparation, the TCRbeta library received unique molecular identifiers. One entry per CDR3 protein, called by TCRdb with MiXCR from the PCR reads. The sample consists of about 640,000 distinct CDR3 sequences, under 15% of them appearing once. Study-wide results and limits: In patients about two months after transplant, alpha-beta T cells reportedly arose from several hundred expanded graft clones. T-cell counts and diversity at one year following transplant were attributed mainly to newly produced T cells. Surviving recipient cells, namely T cells and thymic progenitors, were the source of high day-60 TCRbeta diversity in some patients.

The J gene is TRBJ2-7, the V gene TRBV3-1, with D unresolved. The TCR sequence derives from a male patient younger than 18 who had a stem cell transplant for acute myeloid leukemia, so the T cells may come from the graft donor. Sequencing used PBMCs, mostly from graft donor cells, obtained 360 days after TCRalphabeta/CD19-depleted stem cell transplant. CDR3 amino acids: CASSRFGHSYEQYF. DNA of the CDR3: TGTGCCAGCAGCCGATTCGGGCACTCCTACGAGCAGTACTTC.